The 20 T cell receptor beta chains below come from one sample, sequenced in a study of shared clonotypes between healthy human individuals. Naive CD8 cells lacked CD45RO and underwent positive selection for CCR7, leaving out terminally differentiated effector memory CD45RA+ cells. TCRdb's table, derived via immunoSEQ multiplex PCR, lists solely in-frame clones and lacks some. The table shows millions of clones, with just over 90% occurring only once. The specimen was naive CD8+ T cells from PBMCs. The receptors come from a man between 18 and 29 years old in good health. Some clones in this sample may be carry-over from other donors' samples.

The chain carries TRBV13 and TRBJ1-4, with no clear D. Germline loops: CDR1 PRHDT, CDR2 FYEKMQ (reference sequence). CDR3 length: 14 amino acids. Trimming took 4 bases from V and 5 from J, leaving 11 bases between them. CDR3: CASSSRARNEKLFF. CDR3 coding DNA: TGTGCCAGCAGCTCCCGTGCGAGGAATGAAAAACTGTTTTTT.

This chain links TRBV2 with TRBJ2-7, with D possibly called TRBD1 or TRBD2 (6 bases each). Trimming took off 3 bases at V and 3 bases at J, with 18 bases between the two ends. Germline CDR1 reads SNHLY; CDR2 reads FYNNEI. CDR3 length: 16 amino acids. CDR3 loop: CASSERLAGGDYEQYF. CDR3 bases: TGTGCCAGCAGTGAGAGATTAGCCGGGGGCGACTACGAGCAGTACTTC.

This rearrangement joins TRBV7-2 to TRBJ2-1; D may be TRBD1 or TRBD2 (5 bases each). CDR1 and CDR2 (germline): SGHTA, FQGNSA. This CDR3 has 14 amino acids. With 5 bases removed from V and 7 bases from J, the gap between germline ends came to 15 bases. The CDR3 sequence is CASSPRDGRNEQFF. The CDR3 DNA sequence: TGTGCCAGCAGCCCTAGGGACGGGCGGAATGAGCAGTTCTTC.

The count of this clone is one. V gene TRBV27 combines with J gene TRBJ2-7; D might be TRBD2 (6 bases). CDR3 length: 13 residues. V lost 8 bases to trimming and J lost 2 bases, with 13 bases between them. Germline CDR1 reads MNHEY; CDR2 reads SMNVEV (reference sequence). The CDR3 reads CASGWGVTYEQYF. In DNA form, the CDR3 reads TGTGCCAGCGGCTGGGGGGTGACCTACGAGCAGTACTTC.

V is TRBV7-3 and J is TRBJ2-1; D is undetermined. Trimming cost V 2 bases and J 8 bases, with 13 bases left between them. From germline, CDR1 is SGHTA and CDR2 FQGTGA. The CDR3 runs 14 residues. CDR3 sequence: CASSLLVGLDEQFF. For the CDR3, the DNA is TGTGCCAGCAGCTTATTGGTTGGGTTGGATGAGCAGTTCTTC. Full variable domain (missing parts from reference TRBV7-3 and TRBJ2-1): GAGVSQTPSNKVTEKGKYVELRCDPISGHTALYWYRQSLGQGPEFLIYFQGTGAADDSGLPNDRFFAVRPEGSVSTLKIQRTERGDSAVYLCASSLLVGLDEQFFGPGTRLTVL.

This clone was observed a single time. The CDR3 DNA reads TGTGCCTGCACTTGGACGAGGGGAAACACCATATATTTT. Its translation: CACTWTRGNTIYF. J is TRBJ1-3 and V is TRBV30, with D uncertain. This CDR3 is 13 amino acids long. Trimming pared 6 bases from V and 4 bases from J, leaving 13 bases between. CDR1 GTSNPN and CDR2 SVGIG come from the germline V gene (reference sequence). Full variable domain (remainder filled in from reference TRBV30 and TRBJ1-3): SQTIHQWPATLVQPVGSPLSLECTVEGTSNPNLYWYRQAAGRGLQLLFYSVGIGQISSEVPQNLSASRPQDRQFILSSKKLLLSDSGFYLCACTWTRGNTIYFGEGSWLTVV.

The chain combines TRBV27 with TRBJ2-3; no definite D call. CDR1 and CDR2 (germline): MNHEY, SMNVEV (reference sequence). CDR3 length: 13 residues. V shed 3 bases and J shed 2 bases, with 6 bases lying between them. The CDR3 coding sequence is TGTGCCAGCAGTTTGGTGATCACAGATACGCAGTATTTT. Its protein product is CASSLVITDTQYF.

This clone showed up just once. The chain links TRBV19 to TRBJ2-7, with 8 bases aligning to TRBD2. The germline CDR1 and CDR2 sequences are LNHDA and SQIVND (reference sequence). The CDR3 length is 15 residues. Trimming cost V 3 bases and J 6 bases; bases outside gene matches: 10. CDR3 sequence reads: CASSISKRELIEQYF. CDR3 DNA: TGTGCCAGTAGTATCAGTAAGCGGGAGCTTATCGAGCAGTACTTC.

The chain combines TRBV6-5 with TRBJ1-2; TRBD1 matches 8 bases. The CDR3 is 15 residues long. CDR1 is MNHEY and CDR2 is SVGAGI in the germline V gene. V lost 6 bases and J lost 5; bases outside the gene matches: 11. The CDR3 loop is CASRQGRGPSYGYTF. CDR3 coding DNA: TGTGCCAGCAGGCAGGGCAGGGGGCCGAGTTATGGCTACACCTTC.

The J gene is TRBJ2-3, the V gene TRBV11-2; the D is unclear. V gave up 8 bases and J gave up 2 bases, with 5 bases separating them. CDR3 length equals 11 residues. Germline CDR1 and CDR2: SGHAT and FQNNGV. CDR3 region: CASGTTDTQYF. In nucleotides, the CDR3 is TGTGCCAGCGGCACCACAGATACGCAGTATTTT.

Concerning this clone: The sample carries other DNA sequences with the same CDR3. V gene TRBV9 combines with J gene TRBJ1-5; D is unclear. The CDR3 has 13 residues. Between the trimmed V and J ends, which lost 3 bases and 2 bases, there was a span of 6 bases. The germline V gene encodes CDR1 SGDLS and CDR2 YYNGEE. CDR3 coding DNA: TGTGCCAGCAGCGGGGGAGGCAATCAGCCCCAGCATTTT. Its translation: CASSGGGNQPQHF. Looking up the rest from reference TRBV9 and TRBJ1-5 gives the full variable domain: DSGVTQTPKHLITATGQRVTLRCSPRSGDLSVYWYQQSLDQGLQFLIQYYNGEERAKGNILERFSAQQFPDLHSELNLSSLELGDSALYFCASSGGGNQPQHFGDGTRLSIL.

V is TRBV5-1 and J is TRBJ2-3, with a weak D call TRBD2 (5 bases). The length of the CDR3 is 15 residues. Germline V CDR1 and CDR2: SGHRS, YFSETQ. V lost 3 bases and J lost 5, with 16 bases in between. The DNA of the CDR3 is TGCGCCAGCAGCTCGGGAAGAAGCGGAGGAGATACGCAGTATTTT. Amino acid sequence: CASSSGRSGGDTQYF.

This clone has only a few counts. Other DNA sequences of this sample code for an identical CDR3. The chain recombines TRBV29-1 with TRBJ2-1; the D gene is possibly TRBD2 (5 bases). This CDR3 region has 10 residues. The germline V and J ends were trimmed by 4 bases and 7 bases, with 5 bases remaining between them. CDR1 is SQVTM and CDR2 is ANQGSEA in the germline V gene. The CDR3 DNA is TGCAGCGTTGGAGGGAATGAGCAGTTCTTC. Its protein is CSVGGNEQFF.

V and J are TRBV9 and TRBJ2-4; perhaps D is TRBD1 or TRBD2 (7 bases each). The germline V gene has CDR1 SGDLS and CDR2 YYNGEE. CDR3 length: 15 amino acids. V gave up 0 bases and J gave up 7 bases, with 14 bases separating them. The CDR3 DNA reads TGTGCCAGCAGCGTAGAGACAGGGCGGGAGAACATTCAGTACTTC. It is translated as CASSVETGRENIQYF.

Note on this clone: This same CDR3 is encoded by further DNA sequences in the sample. This rearrangement joins TRBV4-1 to TRBJ2-7; D is unresolved. V shed 1 base and J shed 1 base, with 8 bases lying between them. This CDR3 comprises 14 residues. From germline, CDR1 is MGHRA and CDR2 YSYEKL. CDR3 protein: CASSQVGSSYEQYF. For the CDR3, the DNA is TGCGCCAGCAGCCAAGTTGGCTCTTCCTACGAGCAGTACTTC.

Remarks on this clone: This sample also contains other DNA sequences that code for the same CDR3. The chain joins TRBV19 to TRBJ1-1, with no clear D. Germline V lookup: CDR1 LNHDA, CDR2 SQIVND (reference sequence). The V gene lost 3 bases and the J gene lost 4 bases, with 9 bases spanning the gap. The CDR3 runs 13 residues. The CDR3 nucleotides are TGTGCCAGTAGTATTGTCCCGGGCACTGAAGCTTTCTTT. It codes for CASSIVPGTEAFF.

The chain carries TRBV4-3 and TRBJ1-3; possibly TRBD1 for D (6 bases). Germline lookup yields CDR1 LGHNA and CDR2 YSLEER. The V end was cut by 1 base, the J end by 0 bases, with 10 bases between. The CDR3 consists of 16 residues. This CDR3 is CASSQGTAVSGNTIYF. The DNA for the CDR3 is TGCGCCAGCAGCCAAGGGACAGCCGTCTCTGGAAACACCATATATTTT.

This sequence joins TRBV28 and TRBJ2-7, with D possibly matching TRBD2 (6 bases). The CDR3 is made up of 11 amino acids. Germline V gene data show CDR1 as MDHEN and CDR2 as SYDVKM. The V and J ends lost 7 bases and 5 bases respectively, with 9 bases between them. Written as DNA, the CDR3 is TGTGCCAGCACCTGGGGGGACGAGCAGTACTTC. Translation: CASTWGDEQYF.

V and J are TRBV6-6 and TRBJ1-2; D unclear. The V gene's germline CDR1 is MNHNY and CDR2 SVGAGI (reference sequence). CDR3 size: 13 residues. The germline V and J ends were trimmed by 2 bases and 6 bases, with 10 bases remaining between them. Here the CDR3 reads CASSYGRPDGYTF. As DNA, the CDR3 is TGTGCCAGCAGTTACGGCCGCCCTGATGGCTACACCTTC.

This chain uses TRBV4-2 with TRBJ2-1; the D gene is possibly TRBD2 (5 bases). V was pared by 2 bases and J by 10 bases, with 21 bases between. The germline CDR1 and CDR2 sequences are LGHNA and YNFKEQ. There are 16 residues in the CDR3. Written as DNA, the CDR3 is TGTGCCAGCAGCCAAATCCCTTGGCCAGCGGTAGAAGAGCAGTTCTTC. It translates to CASSQIPWPAVEEQFF.